This record covers a single TCR beta chain. The CDR3 has 17 amino acids. The V end was cut by 1 base, the J end by 3 bases, with 18 bases between. Germline loops: CDR1 MGHRA, CDR2 YSYEKL. This sample is drawn from a study of blood T cell repertoires in COVID-19. At the level of the study: Material from acute and convalescent COVID-19 was sourced from the United States, Italy and Spain.

Authors' processing steps: Reference gene primer amplification in the assay estimated nucleated cell counts. Assay: immunoSEQ multiplex PCR; the TCRdb copy retains only in-frame clones and omits some. From that table come the V and J calls and clone size; the DNA was used to work out D and trimming. The sample yields 250,000 to 350,000 clones, about 87% seen once. Sequencing was done on a sample of peripheral blood. The TCR sequence derives from a woman aged 45 to 65 who had recovered from COVID-19. This rearrangement joins TRBV4-1 to TRBJ1-2; a possible D gene is TRBD1 (5 bases). This CDR3 is CASSQVIPEGGDYGYTF. CDR3 DNA sequence: TGCGCCAGCAGCCAAGTAATTCCCGAGGGAGGGGACTATGGCTACACCTTC.